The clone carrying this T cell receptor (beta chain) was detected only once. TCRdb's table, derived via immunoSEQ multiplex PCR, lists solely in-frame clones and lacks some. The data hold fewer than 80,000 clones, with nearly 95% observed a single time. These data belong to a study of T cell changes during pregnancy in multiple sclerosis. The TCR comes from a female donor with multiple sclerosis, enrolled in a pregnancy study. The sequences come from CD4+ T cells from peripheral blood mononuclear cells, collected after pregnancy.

CDR3 region: CASSPGGREGGNEQFF. In nucleotides, the CDR3 is TGTGCCAGCAGCCCCGGAGGTCGGGAGGGCGGGAATGAGCAGTTCTTC. The chain couples TRBV5-6 to TRBJ2-1, with TRBD2 matching over 8 bases. This CDR3 contains 16 residues. With V trimmed by 4 bases and J by 7 bases, 13 bases remained unmatched. Germline lookup yields CDR1 SGHDT and CDR2 YYEEEE.